The 2 T cell receptor beta chains below come from one sample, sequenced in a study of Ad26.COV2.S vaccination and SARS-CoV-2 variants. Treatment here: 15 to 20 received Ad26.COV2.S at low or high dose, single or two shots; several received placebo; per-sample allocation not given. Day 63 following the first vaccine or placebo injection was when the samples were taken. Data came from immunoSEQ multiplex PCR; TCRdb stores just in-frame clones and leaves some out. The table shows 450,000 to 550,000 clones, with 89% occurring only once. Sequences were derived from peripheral blood, sampled in a trial of Ad26.COV2.S vaccine versus placebo. The receptors stem from a person aged 18-65 years who received the Ad26.COV2.S COVID-19 vaccine or a placebo.

The chain joins TRBV9 to TRBJ2-2; 7 positions match TRBD1. Germline values: CDR1 SGDLS, CDR2 YYNGEE. The CDR3 extends over 14 amino acids. V lost 1 base, J lost 8 bases, and 5 bases stayed unmatched. CDR3 nucleotide sequence: TGTGCCAGCAGCGTAATAGGGGGCTCTGGGGAGCTGTTTTTT. As protein: CASSVIGGSGELFF.

The chain carries TRBV7-2 and TRBJ2-1; D call uncertain. V lost 1 base, J lost 11 bases, and 9 bases lay in between. Germline CDR1 and CDR2: SGHTA and FQGNSA. This CDR3 contains 12 residues. CDR3 nucleotide sequence: TGTGCCAGCAGCTTAGGGACCATTAAGCAGTTCTTC. Translated: CASSLGTIKQFF.